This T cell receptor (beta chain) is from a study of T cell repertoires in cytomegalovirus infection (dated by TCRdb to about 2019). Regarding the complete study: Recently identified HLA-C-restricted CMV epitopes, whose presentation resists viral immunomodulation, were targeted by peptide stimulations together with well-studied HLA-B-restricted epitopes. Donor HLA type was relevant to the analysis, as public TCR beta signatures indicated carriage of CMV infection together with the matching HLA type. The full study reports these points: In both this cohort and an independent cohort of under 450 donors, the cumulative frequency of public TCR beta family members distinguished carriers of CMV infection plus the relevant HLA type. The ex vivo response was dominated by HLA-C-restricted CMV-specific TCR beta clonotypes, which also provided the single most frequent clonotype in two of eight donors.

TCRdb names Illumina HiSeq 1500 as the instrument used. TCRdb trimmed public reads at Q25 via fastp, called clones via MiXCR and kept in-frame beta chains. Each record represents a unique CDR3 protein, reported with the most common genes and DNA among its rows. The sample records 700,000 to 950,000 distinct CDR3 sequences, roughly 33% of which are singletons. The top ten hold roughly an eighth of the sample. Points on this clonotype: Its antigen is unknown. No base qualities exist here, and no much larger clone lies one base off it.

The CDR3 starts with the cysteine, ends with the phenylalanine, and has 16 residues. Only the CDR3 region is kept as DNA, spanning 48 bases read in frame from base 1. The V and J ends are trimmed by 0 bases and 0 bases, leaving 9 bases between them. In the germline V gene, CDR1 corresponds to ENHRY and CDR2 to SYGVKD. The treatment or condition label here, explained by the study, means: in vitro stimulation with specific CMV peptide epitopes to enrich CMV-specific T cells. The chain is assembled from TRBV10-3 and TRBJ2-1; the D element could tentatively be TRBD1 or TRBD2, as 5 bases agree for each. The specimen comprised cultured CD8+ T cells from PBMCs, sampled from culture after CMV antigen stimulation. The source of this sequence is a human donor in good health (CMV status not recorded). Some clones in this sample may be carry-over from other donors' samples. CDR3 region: CAISESGEISYNEQFF. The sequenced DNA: TGTGCCATCAGTGAGTCGGGGGAAATCTCCTACAATGAGCAGTTCTTC.